What follows are 22 T cell receptor beta chains derived from one specimen sequenced in a study of blood T cells in healthy people across ages. PCR was performed a second time for roughly 7 to 11 cycles using a sample-barcoded 5' primer and a J-beta primer mix. TCRdb fed the 5' RACE reads into MiXCR, producing one record per CDR3 protein. The table has 650,000 to 800,000 distinct CDR3 sequences, approximately 44% seen once. Sequences were obtained from blood. These receptors all come from a man in his fifties or sixties in good health.

The CDR3 region has the DNA TGCGCCAGCAGCCAGGGGTGGGGAGACCCCTACGAGCAGTACTTC. It is translated as CASSQGWGDPYEQYF. The chain combines TRBV4-3 with TRBJ2-7; tentative D call: TRBD2 (5 bases). CDR1 LGHNA and CDR2 YSLEER come from the germline V gene. Deletions cut 3 bases from V and 2 bases from J, with 14 bases between. CDR3 length: 15 amino acids.

About this clonotype itself: Just one base apart from a much larger clone, this may be a read error. The rearrangement links TRBV7-2 to TRBJ2-5, with 7 bases identical to TRBD1. J gave up 11 bases and V 5 bases, and 17 bases lay outside the gene matches. Germline V gene data show CDR1 as SGHTA and CDR2 as FQGNSA. This CDR3 is 15 amino acids long. CDR3 in DNA: TGTGCCAGCAGCCGAATCGGGACAGCCTTAAATGAGCAGTACTTC. This sequence encodes CASSRIGTALNEQYF.

In this sample, this clonotype turned up a few times. The V and J genes are TRBV27 and TRBJ1-5; weak D call: TRBD1 (5 bases). V lost 5 bases and J lost 2, with 7 bases in between. Germline CDR1 is MNHEY and CDR2 is SMNVEV (reference sequence). This CDR3 region has 13 residues. The CDR3 sequence: CASSRDGNQPQHF. The CDR3, as DNA: TGTGCCAGCAGTCGGGACGGCAATCAGCCCCAGCATTTT.

V usage is TRBV29-1 and J usage is TRBJ2-2; D is ambiguous. The V and J ends lost 3 bases and 1 base respectively, with 6 bases between them. This CDR3 comprises 13 residues. Germline-derived CDR1 and CDR2 are SQVTM and ANQGSEA. The CDR3 region is CSVDLGNTGELFF. The CDR3 DNA follows: TGCAGCGTTGACCTGGGGAACACCGGGGAGCTGTTTTTT.

This clonotype was detected only a few times. The chain carries TRBV12-3 or TRBV12-4 and TRBJ2-7; possibly TRBD2 for D (7 bases). V lost 7 bases and J lost 1, with 17 bases in between. The CDR3 runs 15 residues. The DNA for the CDR3 is TGTGCCAGCACCCTGGGGGGGGCCAGGTCCTACGAGCAGTACTTC. As protein: CASTLGGARSYEQYF.

This clonotype was observed a handful of times. The rearrangement uses TRBV6-2 or TRBV6-3 and TRBJ1-2; D not resolved. The CDR3 sequence is 12 residues long. Germline V lookup: CDR1 MNHEY, CDR2 SVGEGT. Between the trimmed V and J ends, which lost 5 bases and 6 bases, there was a span of 10 bases. The CDR3 loop reads CASSRRQDGYTF. The CDR3 coding sequence is TGTGCCAGCAGTAGAAGACAAGATGGCTACACCTTC.

This clonotype was seen more than once but under ten times. V and J are TRBV5-5 and TRBJ2-5; no reliable D call. Germline V gives CDR1 SGHKS, CDR2 YYEKEE (reference sequence). The CDR3 has 16 residues. V lost 4 bases and J lost 1, with 17 bases in between. CDR3 region: CASSLGLLFAQETQYF. The CDR3 DNA is TGTGCCAGCAGCCTGGGTCTTCTCTTTGCCCAAGAGACCCAGTACTTC.

In its sample, this clonotype was seen a few times. The gene calls are TRBV18 and TRBJ1-2; possibly TRBD1 for D (5 bases). The V end was cut by 1 base, the J end by 0 bases, with 9 bases between. Germline loops: CDR1 KGHSH, CDR2 LQKENI. This CDR3 contains 15 residues. The CDR3 reads CASSPLTEANYGYTF. CDR3 coding DNA: TGTGCCAGCTCACCACTGACAGAAGCTAACTATGGCTACACCTTC.

The chain carries TRBV6-1 and TRBJ2-7; perhaps TRBD1 as D (7 bases). V lost 8 bases, J lost 4 bases, and 12 bases lay in between. The CDR3 spans 12 residues. Germline V CDR1 and CDR2: MNHNS, SASEGT. CDR3 sequence reads: CASRDSGYEQYF. The CDR3 coding sequence is TGTGCCAGCCGGGACAGCGGGTACGAGCAGTACTTC.

The chain uses TRBV7-9 and TRBJ2-4; D is unclear. The DNA matches TRBJ2-7 better at its end, which makes the J call doubtful. The germline V gene encodes CDR1 SEHNR and CDR2 FQNEAQ (reference sequence). The CDR3 is 11 amino acids. CDR3 sequence: CASEEAYEQYF. The CDR3 nucleotides read TGTGCCAGCGAGGAAGCCTACGAGCAGTACTTC.

The CDR3 reads CASSFRQYNEQFF. In DNA, the CDR3 is TGCGCCAGCAGCTTTAGACAGTACAATGAGCAGTTCTTC. This chain connects TRBV5-1 to TRBJ2-1, with D maybe TRBD1 (5 bases). Germline V gene data show CDR1 as SGHRS and CDR2 as YFSETQ. The CDR3 sequence is 13 residues long. Trimming left V 2 bases short and J 4 bases short, with 7 bases between.

The chain couples TRBV28 to TRBJ2-1, with D tentatively TRBD2 (7 bases). CDR1 and CDR2 (germline): MDHEN, SYDVKM. This CDR3 is 15 amino acids long. V was clipped by 7 bases and J by 0 bases, with 13 bases between them. DNA for the CDR3: TGTGCCAGCACTGGGGGGGCTCCCTCCTACAATGAGCAGTTCTTC. Amino acid sequence: CASTGGAPSYNEQFF.

Written as DNA, the CDR3 is TGTGCCAGCAGCTTAGATACAGGGCCACTCAACATTCAGTACTTC. This gives the protein CASSLDTGPLNIQYF. The chain recombines TRBV7-2 with TRBJ2-4, with D possibly being TRBD1 (6 bases). The germline V and J ends were trimmed by 1 base and 7 bases, with 14 bases remaining between them. This CDR3 region has 15 residues. CDR1 and CDR2 from the germline V gene are SGHTA and FQGNSA. The whole variable domain, remainder taken from reference TRBV7-2 and TRBJ2-4, is GAGVSQSPSNKVTEKGKDVELRCDPISGHTALYWYRQSLGQGLEFLIYFQGNSAPDKSGLPSDRFSAERTGGSVSTLTIQRTQQEDSAVYLCASSLDTGPLNIQYFGAGTRLSVL.

The genes are TRBV5-6 and TRBJ2-7; 10 positions agree with TRBD2. The J call may not be correct, given that the DNA end is closer to TRBJ2-5. Per germline, CDR1 SGHDT and CDR2 YYEEEE. CDR3 length: 17 residues. CDR3 sequence: CASSWGGSSGGWKTQYF. Here the CDR3 DNA reads TGTGCCAGCAGCTGGGGAGGATCTAGCGGGGGCTGGAAGACCCAGTACTTC.

The table lists this clonotype with a count of one. The chain uses TRBV7-2 and TRBJ1-5, with D perhaps TRBD1 (6 bases). V was cut by 6 bases and J by 3 bases, with 12 bases left in between. CDR1 is SGHTA, CDR2 FQGNSA, per germline. This CDR3 has 14 amino acids. CDR3 residues: CASREGGHNQPQHF. The CDR3 region has the DNA TGTGCCAGCAGGGAGGGGGGGCACAATCAGCCCCAGCATTTT.

This clonotype was counted a few times. V gene TRBV6-1 combines with J gene TRBJ2-5; D unclear. The germline V and J ends were trimmed by 0 bases and 1 base, with 6 bases remaining between them. The CDR3 runs to 14 residues. The germline gives CDR1 MNHNS, CDR2 SASEGT. The CDR3 coding sequence is TGTGCCAGCAGTGAAGCGGAAATCCAAGAGACCCAGTACTTC. This codes for CASSEAEIQETQYF.

The V and J genes are TRBV7-2 and TRBJ2-5, with D possibly TRBD1 on 6 matching bases. Germline V CDR1 and CDR2: SGHTA, FQGNSA. The length of the CDR3 is 15 residues. With 1 base removed from V and 2 bases from J, the gap between germline ends came to 11 bases. In DNA form, the CDR3 reads TGTGCCAGCAGCTTAGACCCAGGGGAGCAAGAGACCCAGTACTTC. This codes for CASSLDPGEQETQYF.

This clonotype was counted only a few times. The chain has TRBV29-1 and TRBJ2-7, with 9 bases lining up with TRBD1. The CDR3 extends over 13 amino acids. The germline V gene encodes CDR1 SQVTM and CDR2 ANQGSEA. After removal of 5 bases from V and 2 bases from J, the junction contained 4 bases not matched to a gene. The CDR3 loop reads CSVNRGLPYEQYF. The DNA for the CDR3 is TGCAGCGTTAACAGGGGGCTGCCCTACGAGCAGTACTTC.

This chain connects TRBV29-1 to TRBJ2-5, with 12 nucleotides matching TRBD2. Unmatched junction bases numbered 12, after V lost 5 bases and J lost 2 bases. Germline V lookup: CDR1 SQVTM, CDR2 ANQGSEA. This CDR3 has 17 amino acids. Here the CDR3 reads CSVSQVWTSGAQETQYF. CDR3 bases: TGCAGCGTTTCCCAAGTTTGGACTAGCGGGGCTCAAGAGACCCAGTACTTC.

On this clonotype: A much larger clone is a single base away; this may be a read error. The chain joins TRBV3-1 to TRBJ2-7; 7 bases align to TRBD2. The CDR3 is made up of 14 amino acids. Trimming took 0 bases from V and 5 from J; bases not matched to a gene: 4. CDR1 LGHDT and CDR2 YNNKEL come from the germline V gene (reference sequence). This CDR3 reads CASSQEWEGNEQYF. CDR3 nucleotide sequence: TGTGCCAGCAGCCAAGAATGGGAGGGGAACGAGCAGTACTTC.

This clonotype was observed a single time. This chain links TRBV5-4 with TRBJ2-5; TRBD2 matches at 8 bases. The CDR3 consists of 12 residues. Germline assignment: CDR1 SGHNT and CDR2 YYREEE (reference sequence). Trimming took 7 bases from V and 4 from J; bases not matched to a gene: 3. CDR3 coding DNA: TGTGCCAGCGGGCGGGGGGTAGAGACCCAGTACTTC. Translating it yields CASGRGVETQYF.

This clonotype appeared a few times. The rearrangement joins TRBV7-9 to TRBJ1-1, with D possibly being TRBD1 (5 bases). The CDR3 extends over 16 amino acids. Deletions cut 3 bases from V and 4 bases from J, with 18 bases between. From germline, CDR1 is SEHNR and CDR2 FQNEAQ (reference sequence). CDR3 residues: CASSLPRDAGPTEAFF. CDR3 sequence (DNA): TGTGCCAGCAGCTTGCCAAGGGACGCAGGTCCCACTGAAGCTTTCTTT.